A single T cell receptor beta chain is shown here with its context. Its target is unknown. This entry belongs to a study of T cells in localized non-small cell lung cancer. Study-level results: For the top 100 tumor clones, a median roughly 56 also appeared in adjacent lung. Only one tumor region went through sequencing, so heterogeneity may still be there. The greatest T cell clonality was found in uninvolved adjacent lung (higher than in tumor). A higher density of T cells in blood coincided with extended overall survival.

Sequenced by immunoSEQ multiplex PCR; TCRdb stores in-frame clones only, minus some. This table holds 25,000 to 30,000 clones, 92% found once. V dropped 3 bases and J dropped 1; count of bases not matched to a gene: 7. CDR1 is LNHNV, CDR2 YYDKDF, per germline (reference sequence). The CDR3 totals 17 residues. The TCR originated in a woman aged 35 to 69 with stage III lung adenocarcinoma. This chain uses TRBV15 with TRBJ2-1; 9 nucleotides agree with TRBD2. The sequencing used peripheral blood mononuclear cells, collected before any cancer treatment. The CDR3 reads CATSSETTSGSYNEQFF. CDR3 DNA sequence: TGTGCCACCAGCAGTGAGACGACTAGCGGATCCTACAATGAGCAGTTCTTC.